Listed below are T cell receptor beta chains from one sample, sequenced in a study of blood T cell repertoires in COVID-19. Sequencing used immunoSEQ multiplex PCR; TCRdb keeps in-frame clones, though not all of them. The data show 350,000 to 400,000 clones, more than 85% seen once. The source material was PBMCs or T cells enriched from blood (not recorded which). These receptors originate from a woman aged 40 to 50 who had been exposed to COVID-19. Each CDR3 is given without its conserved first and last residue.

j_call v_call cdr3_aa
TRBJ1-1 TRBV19 ASSTLIGVTEAF
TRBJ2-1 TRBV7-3 ASSLTGTSGSRYNEQF
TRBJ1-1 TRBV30 AWSRTGGRAF
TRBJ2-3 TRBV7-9 ASSPPGLAGRSTDTQY
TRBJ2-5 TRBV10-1 AIRTSGGVYPQETQY
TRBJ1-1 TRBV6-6 ASTRQGSTEAF
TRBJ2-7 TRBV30 AWSRRGTGGYEQY
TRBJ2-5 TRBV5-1 ASSFAGRSLY
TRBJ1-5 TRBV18 ASGRIGGASISNQPQH
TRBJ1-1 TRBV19 ASKDPGAAEAF
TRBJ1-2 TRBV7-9 ASSLSGAGNYGYT
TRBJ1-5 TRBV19 ASSQQTFSNQPQH
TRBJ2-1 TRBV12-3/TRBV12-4 ASSLRQGWEQF
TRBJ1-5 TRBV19 ASTLQGSGNQPQH
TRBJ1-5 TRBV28 ASTPLAMQGDQPQH
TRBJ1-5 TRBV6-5 ASSRHGEGPQH
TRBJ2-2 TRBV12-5 ASVASGTQNTGELF
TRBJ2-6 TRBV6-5 ASSQGSTGANVLT
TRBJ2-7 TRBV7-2 ASSLRRGFSYEQY
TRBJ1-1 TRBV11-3 ASSFGRGTEAF
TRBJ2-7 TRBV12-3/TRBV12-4 ASSRGGFEQY
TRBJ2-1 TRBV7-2 ASSSPRGLPTGEQF
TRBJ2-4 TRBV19 ASRESLAKNIQY
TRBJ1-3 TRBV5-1 ASSLASGGRGNTIY
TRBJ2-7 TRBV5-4 ASSFRGGYEQY
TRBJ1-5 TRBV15 ATSRDLGRSQH
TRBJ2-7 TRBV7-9 ASSLWDRDEQY
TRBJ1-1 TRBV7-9 ASSLRQTERNTEAF
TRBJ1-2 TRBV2 ASRQNYGYT
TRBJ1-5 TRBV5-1 ASSPLSGGNQPQH
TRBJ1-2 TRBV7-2 ASSPMPDRGHGYT
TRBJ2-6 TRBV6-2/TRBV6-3 ASSYRGQGANVLT
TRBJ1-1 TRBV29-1 SGDRGLNTEAF
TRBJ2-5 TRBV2 ASSEGQGGETQY
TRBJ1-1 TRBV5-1 ASSLLTGLNTEAF
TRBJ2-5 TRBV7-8 ASSVGQGRTETQY
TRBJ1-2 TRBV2 ASRGTGPSGYT
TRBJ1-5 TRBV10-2 ASSESGGNQPQH
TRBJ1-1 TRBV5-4 ASSQLQGAGTEAF
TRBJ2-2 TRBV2 ASRRGIANTGELF
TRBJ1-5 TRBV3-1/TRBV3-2 ASSLGGDQPQH
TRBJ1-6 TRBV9 ASSVDRDSPGDSPLH
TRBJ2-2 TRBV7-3 ASSLLPSGSPGELF
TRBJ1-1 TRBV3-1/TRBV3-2 ASSQTGVTEAF
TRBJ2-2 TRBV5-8 ASSLALGTAANTGELF
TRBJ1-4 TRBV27 ASQGQANEKLF
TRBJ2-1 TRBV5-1 ASSLTSGSLVNEQF
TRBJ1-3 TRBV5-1 ASFQGYTIY
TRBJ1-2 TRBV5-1 ASSQGTAVLGYT
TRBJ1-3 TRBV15 ATSRGTGTGASGNTIY
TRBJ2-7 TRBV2 ASSLQGAQYEQY
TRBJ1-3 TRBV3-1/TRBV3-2 ASSQLGGQGGNTIY
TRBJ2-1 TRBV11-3 ASSHSGLYNEQF
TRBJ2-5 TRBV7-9 ASSLRAGPKVQETQY
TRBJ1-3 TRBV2 ASSPGSGSGNTIY
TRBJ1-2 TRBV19 ASRVGGGGYT
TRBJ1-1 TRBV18 ASSPRELTLNTEAF
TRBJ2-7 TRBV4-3 ASSQDSGRARYEQY
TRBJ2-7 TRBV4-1 ASSQDAIANSYEQY
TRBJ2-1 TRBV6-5 ASKGVFEQF